Sequencing of this T cell receptor beta chain was carried out in a study of blood T cell repertoires in COVID-19. Study details: The origin of the acute and convalescent COVID-19 samples was the United States, Italy and Spain. PBMCs, B-cell-depleted T cells, or T cells provided the cDNA or gDNA that made up the material.

CDR3 size: 15 residues. Per the germline V gene, CDR1 is SGHTA and CDR2 is FQGNSA. V trimming: 4 bases; J trimming: 5 bases; junction bases outside the gene matches: 5. Only in-frame clones appear in the TCRdb table, and some are missing; sequencing was by immunoSEQ multiplex PCR. The sample records 120,000 to 150,000 clones, 84% being singletons. Clinical history reported by participants formed the basis on which cohorts were assigned. Within 2 weeks before study entry, exposed participants met a COVID-19 case. The rearrangement joins TRBV7-2 to TRBJ1-4; 9 positions match TRBD1. The TCR was taken from a woman aged 18-30 years who had been exposed to COVID-19. Sequencing was performed on PBMCs or T cells enriched from blood (not recorded which). The chain's CDR3 is CASSSRTGENEKLFF. CDR3 bases: TGTGCCAGCAGCTCCCGGACAGGGGAAAATGAAAAACTGTTTTTT.